The entry below gives a single TCR beta chain sequence along with its context. This CDR3 contains 16 residues. Germline assignment: CDR1 SGDLS and CDR2 YYNGEE. V was pared by 0 bases and J by 2 bases, with 13 bases between. Using immunoSEQ multiplex PCR, the repertoire was profiled, and TCRdb retains in-frame clones only, with some absent. The table lists about 30,000 clones, approximately 93% of them singletons. This record belongs to a study of T cells in tuberculosis. The specimen sequenced was PBMCs. The genes are TRBV9 and TRBJ2-3; D is possibly TRBD2 (6 bases). This clonotype originated in a donor aged 10-29 years with latent tuberculosis or without tuberculosis infection. CDR3 DNA sequence: TGTGCCAGCAGCGTAGGGGCGGGAACAGCCACAGATACGCAGTATTTT. Its translation is CASSVGAGTATDTQYF.